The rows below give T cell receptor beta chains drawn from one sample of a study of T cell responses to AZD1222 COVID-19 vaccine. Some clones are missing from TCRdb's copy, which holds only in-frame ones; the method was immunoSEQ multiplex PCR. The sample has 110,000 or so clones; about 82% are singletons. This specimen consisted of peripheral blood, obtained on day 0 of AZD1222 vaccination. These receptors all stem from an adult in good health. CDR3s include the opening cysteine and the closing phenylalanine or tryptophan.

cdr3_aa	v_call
CASSGPSGNEQFF	TRBV6-1
CASTVGAEAFF	TRBV19
CAIRSGGAAEQFF	TRBV10-3
CAWRRGGADEQFF	TRBV30
CASSESIGGSRDTQYF	TRBV9
CASSRITGGTRRGTNEQFF	TRBV3-1/TRBV3-2
CASSEVIGGHYEQYF	TRBV6-1
CASSFALPGQGSDEQFF	TRBV11-3
CAISAREGSSPLHF	TRBV10-3
CASSQQGFKGNGYTF	TRBV5-4
CAGEGVLETQYF	TRBV6-5
CAWFGAGDSGANVLTF	TRBV30
CASTLQGKGNTEAFF	TRBV5-8
CASRAGVNTEAFF	TRBV2
CASSFLPGKTNYGYTF	TRBV27
CASRSPDRNYGYTF	TRBV28
CASIRDNTDTQYF	TRBV19
CASSQGTVNTGELFF	TRBV18
CASSLRQQAIGYTF	TRBV19
CASSSPSRYEQYF	TRBV28
CASSEKRTEGKGTYEQYF	TRBV6-1
CASLLAGGPGDTQYF	TRBV5-1